These 2 T cell receptor beta chains were all obtained from the same sample, sequenced in a study of blood T cell repertoires in COVID-19. Produced via immunoSEQ multiplex PCR; TCRdb's table is partial and in-frame only. The top ten clones hold roughly 6.5% of a sample with over 100,000 clones, approximately 80% of them seen once. The sequenced sample was peripheral blood. These receptors all stem from a woman in her 50s with acute or convalescent COVID-19.

V and J are TRBV10-1 and TRBJ2-1; D perhaps matches TRBD1 (5 bases). V shed 0 bases and J shed 3 bases, with 12 bases lying between them. This CDR3 comprises 16 residues. Germline assignment: CDR1 WNHNN and CDR2 SYGVQD (reference sequence). The CDR3 nucleotides read TGCGCCAGCAGTGAGTCGAAATTAGGGGACTACAATGAGCAGTTCTTC. Amino acids: CASSESKLGDYNEQFF.

The chain couples TRBV9 to TRBJ2-4, with TRBD1 identical over 9 bases. In germline, CDR1 is SGDLS, CDR2 YYNGEE. This CDR3 region has 19 residues. V trimming: 0 bases; J trimming: 2 bases; junction bases outside the gene matches: 12. In nucleotides, the CDR3 is TGTGCCAGCAGCGTAGGAGGGTTCGGGACAGGGAATACCAAAAACATTCAGTACTTC. Protein product: CASSVGGFGTGNTKNIQYF.